This T cell receptor (beta chain) is drawn from a study of blood T cell repertoires in COVID-19. CDR1 is SGHNT, CDR2 YENEEA, per germline. V lost 0 bases, J lost 2 bases, and 11 bases lay in between. The CDR3 totals 17 residues. Sequencing was performed with immunoSEQ multiplex PCR; in TCRdb, only in-frame clones are kept and a portion is missing. Of over 200,000 clones in the sample, 86% are singletons; the top ten hold around a tenth. V usage is TRBV11-3 and J usage is TRBJ1-6; no definite D call. The origin of this receptor is a man aged 50 to 59 with COVID-19, enrolled during active disease. Sequenced material: peripheral blood. In DNA, the CDR3 is TGTGCCAGCAGCTTAGAAGGCCGAGGGACCTATAATTCACCCCTCCACTTT. The encoded protein is CASSLEGRGTYNSPLHF.